Listed below are T cell receptor beta chains from one sample, sequenced in a study of cytomegalovirus exposure and HLA in healthy donors. Data came from immunoSEQ multiplex PCR; TCRdb stores just in-frame clones and leaves some out. Among about 98,000 clones listed, 87% were seen once. The specimen was PBMCs. Receptors originate from a woman in her twenties or thirties in good health and CMV-seronegative. Each CDR3 is given with its conserved first and last residue. The D gene is left open where the match is weak. Rows may omit the clone size; those that give it use once, few, many or a size class.

cdr3_aa: CASSSGQTMNTEAFF
cdr3_nt: TGTGCCAGCAGCTCGGGACAGACTATGAACACTGAAGCTTTCTTT
v_call: TRBV11-2
d_call: TRBD1
clone_size: .
j_call: TRBJ1-1

cdr3_aa: CASGGTVRGPVEQYF
cdr3_nt: TGTGCCAGTGGGGGGACAGTCCGGGGTCCGGTGGAGCAGTACTTC
v_call: TRBV6-1
d_call: .
clone_size: .
j_call: TRBJ2-7

cdr3_aa: CASSSGLAGNEQFF
cdr3_nt: TGCGCCAGCAGCTCGGGACTAGCAGGCAATGAGCAGTTCTTC
v_call: TRBV5-1
d_call: TRBD2
clone_size: few
j_call: TRBJ2-1

cdr3_aa: CASSYGGSAQSYTF
cdr3_nt: TGTGCCAGCAGCTACGGAGGCTCAGCTCAGAGCTACACCTTC
v_call: TRBV11-1
d_call: .
clone_size: .
j_call: TRBJ1-2

cdr3_aa: CAISLAEGFEQYF
cdr3_nt: TGTGCCATCAGTCTAGCGGAGGGATTCGAGCAGTACTTC
v_call: TRBV10-3
d_call: TRBD2
clone_size: .
j_call: TRBJ2-7

cdr3_aa: CASSLRFGDEKLFF
cdr3_nt: TGTGCCAGCAGCTTGAGGTTTGGAGATGAAAAACTGTTTTTT
v_call: TRBV7-9
d_call: .
clone_size: many
j_call: TRBJ1-4

cdr3_aa: CSGGTGTDTQYF
cdr3_nt: TGCAGCGGAGGGACAGGCACAGATACGCAGTATTTT
v_call: TRBV29-1
d_call: TRBD1
clone_size: few
j_call: TRBJ2-3

cdr3_aa: CASRDRGASYEQYF
cdr3_nt: TGTGCCAGCCGGGACAGGGGGGCCTCCTACGAGCAGTACTTC
v_call: TRBV6-1
d_call: TRBD1
clone_size: .
j_call: TRBJ2-7

cdr3_aa: CASSEGTGVETQYF
cdr3_nt: TGTGCCAGCAGTGAAGGGACAGGGGTGGAGACCCAGTACTTC
v_call: TRBV2
d_call: TRBD1
clone_size: .
j_call: TRBJ2-5

cdr3_aa: CASRTGGAGNTIYF
cdr3_nt: TGTGCCAGCAGAACAGGGGGAGCTGGAAACACCATATATTTT
v_call: TRBV28
d_call: TRBD1
clone_size: .
j_call: TRBJ1-3

cdr3_aa: CASSPRQGANEKLFF
cdr3_nt: TGTGCCAGCTCACCCCGACAGGGGGCAAATGAAAAACTGTTTTTT
v_call: TRBV18
d_call: TRBD1
clone_size: .
j_call: TRBJ1-4

cdr3_aa: CASSARDRGDYGYTF
cdr3_nt: TGTGCCAGCAGCGCTCGGGACAGGGGGGACTATGGCTACACCTTC
v_call: TRBV9
d_call: TRBD1
clone_size: .
j_call: TRBJ1-2

cdr3_aa: CASSQNPGTGNYGYTF
cdr3_nt: TGTGCCAGCAGCCAAAACCCCGGGACAGGGAACTATGGCTACACCTTC
v_call: TRBV14
d_call: TRBD1
clone_size: .
j_call: TRBJ1-2

cdr3_aa: CASSLLRLAATNEKLFF
cdr3_nt: TGTGCCAGCTCACTTTTGCGTCTTGCTGCAACTAATGAAAAACTGTTTTTT
v_call: TRBV18
d_call: .
clone_size: .
j_call: TRBJ1-4

cdr3_aa: CASSGQGAHTEAFF
cdr3_nt: TGTGCCAGCAGCGGACAGGGGGCGCACACTGAAGCTTTCTTT
v_call: TRBV7-2
d_call: TRBD1
clone_size: .
j_call: TRBJ1-1

cdr3_aa: CASSNQGVGSPLHF
cdr3_nt: TGTGCCAGCAGCAACCAGGGTGTGGGGTCACCCCTCCACTTT
v_call: TRBV11-2
d_call: .
clone_size: once
j_call: TRBJ1-6

cdr3_aa: CATRLAGPNTGELFF
cdr3_nt: TGTGCCACCAGACTAGCGGGGCCGAACACCGGGGAGCTGTTTTTT
v_call: TRBV6-1
d_call: TRBD2
clone_size: .
j_call: TRBJ2-2

cdr3_aa: CASSVAHGTDSYEQYF
cdr3_nt: TGTGCCAGCAGCGTAGCTCACGGGACAGATTCCTACGAGCAGTACTTC
v_call: TRBV9
d_call: TRBD1
clone_size: .
j_call: TRBJ2-7

cdr3_aa: CASSVGGRETQYF
cdr3_nt: TGTGCCAGCAGCGTCGGGGGGCGGGAGACCCAGTACTTC
v_call: TRBV9
d_call: .
clone_size: .
j_call: TRBJ2-5

cdr3_aa: CASSSGDLLTGELFF
cdr3_nt: TGTGCCAGCAGTTCCGGGGATCTACTCACCGGGGAGCTGTTTTTT
v_call: TRBV28
d_call: .
clone_size: .
j_call: TRBJ2-2

cdr3_aa: CASSVEGGLADTQYF
cdr3_nt: TGTGCCAGCAGCGTAGAGGGAGGATTGGCAGATACGCAGTATTTT
v_call: TRBV9
d_call: .
clone_size: few
j_call: TRBJ2-3

cdr3_aa: CASTTATSYEQYF
cdr3_nt: TGTGCCAGTACGACAGCCACCTCCTACGAGCAGTACTTC
v_call: TRBV27
d_call: .
clone_size: .
j_call: TRBJ2-7

cdr3_aa: CASSGEETQYF
cdr3_nt: TGTGCCAGCTCAGGTGAAGAGACCCAGTACTTC
v_call: TRBV25-1
d_call: .
clone_size: once
j_call: TRBJ2-5

cdr3_aa: CASSSGRDRGSEQYF
cdr3_nt: TGCGCCAGCAGCTCCGGCCGGGACAGGGGGAGCGAGCAGTACTTC
v_call: TRBV5-1
d_call: TRBD1
clone_size: .
j_call: TRBJ2-7

cdr3_aa: CASSYGSRGNTEAFF
cdr3_nt: TGTGCCAGCAGTTACGGGTCAAGAGGGAACACTGAAGCTTTCTTT
v_call: TRBV6-6
d_call: .
clone_size: .
j_call: TRBJ1-1

cdr3_aa: CATQDAIAYNEQFF
cdr3_nt: TGCGCCACCCAGGATGCGATTGCCTACAATGAGCAGTTCTTC
v_call: TRBV10-2
d_call: .
clone_size: once
j_call: TRBJ2-1

cdr3_aa: CASAGAFSGNTIYF
cdr3_nt: TGTGCCAGCGCTGGGGCATTCTCTGGAAACACCATATATTTT
v_call: TRBV2
d_call: .
clone_size: .
j_call: TRBJ1-3

cdr3_aa: CASSLGRQAGNEQFF
cdr3_nt: TGTGCCAGCAGCTTAGGGAGACAGGCTGGCAATGAGCAGTTCTTC
v_call: TRBV13
d_call: .
clone_size: .
j_call: TRBJ2-1

cdr3_aa: CASSVRQGMTDTQYF
cdr3_nt: TGTGCCAGCAGCGTGAGACAGGGGATGACAGATACGCAGTATTTT
v_call: TRBV5-6
d_call: TRBD1
clone_size: .
j_call: TRBJ2-3

cdr3_aa: CASNFHSPYGYTF
cdr3_nt: TGTGCCAGCAATTTTCACAGTCCCTATGGCTACACCTTC
v_call: TRBV2
d_call: .
clone_size: .
j_call: TRBJ1-2

cdr3_aa: CASRGTSVYEQYF
cdr3_nt: TGCGCCAGCAGAGGGACTAGCGTATACGAGCAGTACTTC
v_call: TRBV5-1
d_call: TRBD2
clone_size: .
j_call: TRBJ2-7

cdr3_aa: CASSLQANYGYTF
cdr3_nt: TGTGCCAGCAGTTTACAGGCTAACTATGGCTACACCTTC
v_call: TRBV28
d_call: .
clone_size: .
j_call: TRBJ1-2

cdr3_aa: CASAGVRETQYF
cdr3_nt: TGTGCCAGCGCAGGGGTCCGGGAGACCCAGTACTTC
v_call: TRBV2
d_call: .
clone_size: few
j_call: TRBJ2-5

cdr3_aa: CASSWGGRSYNEQFF
cdr3_nt: TGTGCCAGCAGCTGGGGCGGGAGGTCCTACAATGAGCAGTTCTTC
v_call: TRBV7-9
d_call: TRBD2
clone_size: .
j_call: TRBJ2-1

cdr3_aa: CASSRYSGSSSYNEQFF
cdr3_nt: TGTGCCAGCAGCCGTTATAGCGGGAGTAGCTCCTACAATGAGCAGTTCTTC
v_call: TRBV7-3
d_call: TRBD2
clone_size: .
j_call: TRBJ2-1

cdr3_aa: CATRSSDSTPAFF
cdr3_nt: TGTGCCACCAGATCGTCGGACTCAACGCCGGCTTTCTTT
v_call: TRBV15
d_call: .
clone_size: .
j_call: TRBJ1-1

cdr3_aa: CASSFNPSTGATDTQYF
cdr3_nt: TGTGCCAGCAGTTTCAATCCGAGTACAGGGGCCACAGATACGCAGTATTTT
v_call: TRBV28
d_call: TRBD1
clone_size: .
j_call: TRBJ2-3

cdr3_aa: CASSPGTSPETQYF
cdr3_nt: TGTGCCAGCAGCCCAGGGACTAGCCCAGAGACCCAGTACTTC
v_call: TRBV11-3
d_call: TRBD2
clone_size: .
j_call: TRBJ2-5

cdr3_aa: CASSHSLAGPGELFF
cdr3_nt: TGTGCCAGCAGCCATTCATTGGCAGGGCCCGGGGAGCTGTTTTTT
v_call: TRBV5-4
d_call: .
clone_size: .
j_call: TRBJ2-2

cdr3_aa: CASSPTGSREQFF
cdr3_nt: TGTGCCAGCAGCCCCACCGGCAGCAGGGAGCAGTTCTTC
v_call: TRBV11-2
d_call: .
clone_size: .
j_call: TRBJ2-1

cdr3_aa: CASSWTGQSQQETQYF
cdr3_nt: TGTGCCAGCAGTTGGACCGGACAGAGCCAGCAAGAGACCCAGTACTTC
v_call: TRBV2
d_call: .
clone_size: .
j_call: TRBJ2-5

cdr3_aa: CASSETGKTTLYNEQFF
cdr3_nt: TGTGCCAGCAGTGAGACAGGAAAGACTACCTTATACAATGAGCAGTTCTTC
v_call: TRBV2
d_call: .
clone_size: .
j_call: TRBJ2-1

cdr3_aa: CATSQRTGGTGELFF
cdr3_nt: TGTGCCACCAGCCAACGGACAGGGGGCACCGGGGAGCTGTTTTTT
v_call: TRBV15
d_call: TRBD1
clone_size: once
j_call: TRBJ2-2

cdr3_aa: CASSLASGAHNYGYTF
cdr3_nt: TGTGCCAGCAGCTTAGCTTCAGGGGCACATAACTATGGCTACACCTTC
v_call: TRBV11-2
d_call: .
clone_size: .
j_call: TRBJ1-2

cdr3_aa: CASSLKTGESYGYTF
cdr3_nt: TGCGCCAGCAGCCTAAAGACAGGGGAGAGCTATGGCTACACCTTC
v_call: TRBV5-1
d_call: TRBD1
clone_size: .
j_call: TRBJ1-2

cdr3_aa: CASSKDRGQETQYF
cdr3_nt: TGTGCCAGCAGCAAGGACAGGGGCCAAGAGACCCAGTACTTC
v_call: TRBV21-1
d_call: .
clone_size: .
j_call: TRBJ2-5

cdr3_aa: CASSPRGGDEKLFF
cdr3_nt: TGCGCCAGCAGCCCTCGGGGAGGGGACGAAAAACTGTTTTTT
v_call: TRBV4-1
d_call: .
clone_size: .
j_call: TRBJ1-4

cdr3_aa: CASSLDWEAPQHF
cdr3_nt: TGTGCCAGCAGTTTAGACTGGGAGGCCCCCCAGCATTTT
v_call: TRBV27
d_call: .
clone_size: .
j_call: TRBJ1-5

cdr3_aa: CASSPGGARGNTEAFF
cdr3_nt: TGTGCCAGCAGCCCCGGGGGGGCTAGAGGCAACACTGAAGCTTTCTTT
v_call: TRBV5-4
d_call: .
clone_size: .
j_call: TRBJ1-1

cdr3_aa: CASSYGTAMVADTQYF
cdr3_nt: TGTGCCAGCAGTTACGGGACAGCTATGGTTGCAGATACGCAGTATTTT
v_call: TRBV6-6
d_call: TRBD1
clone_size: .
j_call: TRBJ2-3

cdr3_aa: CASSWRGGETQYF
cdr3_nt: TGCGCCAGCAGTTGGCGGGGAGGAGAGACCCAGTACTTC
v_call: TRBV5-1
d_call: .
clone_size: .
j_call: TRBJ2-5

cdr3_aa: CASRPTGRSTEAFF
cdr3_nt: TGTGCCAGCAGACCTACAGGGCGGAGCACTGAAGCTTTCTTT
v_call: TRBV25-1
d_call: .
clone_size: once
j_call: TRBJ1-1

cdr3_aa: CASSLVSARGQFF
cdr3_nt: TGTGCCAGCAGCTTAGTATCAGCCAGAGGGCAGTTCTTC
v_call: TRBV11-2
d_call: .
clone_size: .
j_call: TRBJ2-1

cdr3_aa: CASSLTGETQPQHF
cdr3_nt: TGTGCCAGCAGCCTGACAGGGGAGACTCAGCCCCAGCATTTT
v_call: TRBV9
d_call: TRBD1
clone_size: .
j_call: TRBJ1-5

cdr3_aa: CASGEALGNTIYF
cdr3_nt: TGTGCCAGCGGTGAGGCGTTGGGAAACACCATATATTTT
v_call: TRBV7-6
d_call: .
clone_size: once
j_call: TRBJ1-3